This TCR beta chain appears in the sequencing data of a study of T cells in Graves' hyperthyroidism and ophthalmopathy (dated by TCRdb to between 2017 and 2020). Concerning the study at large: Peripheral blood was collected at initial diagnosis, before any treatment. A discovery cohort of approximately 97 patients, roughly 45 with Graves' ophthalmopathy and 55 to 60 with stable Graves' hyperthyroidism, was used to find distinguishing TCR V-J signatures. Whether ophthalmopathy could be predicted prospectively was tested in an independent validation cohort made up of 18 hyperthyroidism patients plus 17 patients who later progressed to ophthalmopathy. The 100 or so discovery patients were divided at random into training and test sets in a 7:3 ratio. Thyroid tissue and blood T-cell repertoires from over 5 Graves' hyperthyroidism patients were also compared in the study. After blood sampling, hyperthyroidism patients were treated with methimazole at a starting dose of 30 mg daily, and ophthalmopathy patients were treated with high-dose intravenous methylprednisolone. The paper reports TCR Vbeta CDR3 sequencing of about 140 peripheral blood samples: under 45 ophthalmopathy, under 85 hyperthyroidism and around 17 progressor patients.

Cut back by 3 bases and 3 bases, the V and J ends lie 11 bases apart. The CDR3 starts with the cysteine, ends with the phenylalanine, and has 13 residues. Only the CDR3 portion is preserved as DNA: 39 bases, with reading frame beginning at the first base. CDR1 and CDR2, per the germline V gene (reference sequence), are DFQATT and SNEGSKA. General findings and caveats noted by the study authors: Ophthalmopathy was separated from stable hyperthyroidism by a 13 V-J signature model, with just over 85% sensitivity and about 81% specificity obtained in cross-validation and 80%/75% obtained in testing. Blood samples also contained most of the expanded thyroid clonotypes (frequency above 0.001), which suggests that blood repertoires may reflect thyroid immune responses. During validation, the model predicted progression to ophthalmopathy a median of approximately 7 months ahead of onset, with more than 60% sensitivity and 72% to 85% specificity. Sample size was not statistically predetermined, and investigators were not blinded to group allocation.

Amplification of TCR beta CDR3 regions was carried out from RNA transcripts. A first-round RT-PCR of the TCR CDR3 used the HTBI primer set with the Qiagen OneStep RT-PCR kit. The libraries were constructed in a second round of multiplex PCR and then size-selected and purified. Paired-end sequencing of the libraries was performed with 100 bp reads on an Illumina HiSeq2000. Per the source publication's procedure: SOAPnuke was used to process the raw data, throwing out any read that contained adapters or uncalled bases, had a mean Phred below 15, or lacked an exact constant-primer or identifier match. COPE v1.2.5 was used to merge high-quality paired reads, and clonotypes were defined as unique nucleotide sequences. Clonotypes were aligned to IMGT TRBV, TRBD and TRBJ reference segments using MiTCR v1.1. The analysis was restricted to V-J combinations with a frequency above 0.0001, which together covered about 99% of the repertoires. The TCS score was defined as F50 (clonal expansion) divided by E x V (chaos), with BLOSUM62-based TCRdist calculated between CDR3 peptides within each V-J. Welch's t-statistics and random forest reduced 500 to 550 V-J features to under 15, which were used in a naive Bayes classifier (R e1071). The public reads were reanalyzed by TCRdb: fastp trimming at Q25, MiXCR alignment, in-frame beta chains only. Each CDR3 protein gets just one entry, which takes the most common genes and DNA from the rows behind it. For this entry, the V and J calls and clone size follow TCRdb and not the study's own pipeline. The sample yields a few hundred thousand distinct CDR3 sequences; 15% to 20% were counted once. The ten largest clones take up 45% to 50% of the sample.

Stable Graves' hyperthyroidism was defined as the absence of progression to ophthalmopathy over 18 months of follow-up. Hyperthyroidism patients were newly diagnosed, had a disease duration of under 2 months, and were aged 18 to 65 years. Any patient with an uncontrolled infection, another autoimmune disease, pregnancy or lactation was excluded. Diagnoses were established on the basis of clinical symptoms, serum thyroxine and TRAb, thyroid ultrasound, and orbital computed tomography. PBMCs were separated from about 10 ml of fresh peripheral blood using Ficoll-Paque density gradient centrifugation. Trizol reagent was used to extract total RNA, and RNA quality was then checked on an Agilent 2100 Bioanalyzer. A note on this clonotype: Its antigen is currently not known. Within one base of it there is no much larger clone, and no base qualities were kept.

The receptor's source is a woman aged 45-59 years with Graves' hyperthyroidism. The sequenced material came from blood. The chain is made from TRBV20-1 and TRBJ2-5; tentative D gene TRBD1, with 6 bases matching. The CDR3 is CSASRDTEETQYF. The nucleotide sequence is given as TGCAGTGCTAGCCGGGACACGGAAGAGACCCAGTACTTC.